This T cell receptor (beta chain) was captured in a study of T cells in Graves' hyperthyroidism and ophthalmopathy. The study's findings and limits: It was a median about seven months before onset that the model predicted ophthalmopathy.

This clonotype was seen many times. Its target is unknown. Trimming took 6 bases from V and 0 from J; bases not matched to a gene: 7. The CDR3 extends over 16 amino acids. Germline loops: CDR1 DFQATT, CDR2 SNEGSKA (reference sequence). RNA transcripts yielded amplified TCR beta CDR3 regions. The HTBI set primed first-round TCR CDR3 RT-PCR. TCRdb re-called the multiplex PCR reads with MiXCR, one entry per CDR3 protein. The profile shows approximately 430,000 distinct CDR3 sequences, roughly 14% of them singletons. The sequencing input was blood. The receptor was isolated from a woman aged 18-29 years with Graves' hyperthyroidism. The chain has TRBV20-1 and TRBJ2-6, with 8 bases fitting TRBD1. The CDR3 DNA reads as TGCAGTGCGCCGACAGGGGACCTCTCTGGGGCCAACGTCCTGACTTTC. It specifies CSAPTGDLSGANVLTF.